This T cell receptor beta chain was captured in a study of T cells in localized non-small cell lung cancer. Whole-study findings and limits: As only one tumor region underwent sequencing, heterogeneity remains possible. Maximal T cell clonality occurred in uninvolved adjacent lung, with tumor ranking below it. There were a median roughly 61 of the top 100 tumor clones appearing in adjacent lung.

This table comes from immunoSEQ multiplex PCR, and its TCRdb copy is limited to in-frame clones, with some not included. The sample includes 4,300 or so clones, roughly 29% of them seen just once. This clone has only a few counts. Antigen unknown. CDR1 is KGHSH, CDR2 LQKENI, per germline. V was pared by 6 bases and J by 6 bases, with 15 bases between. This CDR3 region has 13 residues. This TCR came from a male donor aged 60 or over with stage I lung adenocarcinoma. Specimen: lung tumor tissue, collected before any cancer treatment. V is TRBV18 and J is TRBJ2-7; no reliable D call. The DNA for the CDR3 is TGTGCCAGCTCGCGGCAAAAGGTTAGCGAGCAGTACTTC. As protein: CASSRQKVSEQYF.